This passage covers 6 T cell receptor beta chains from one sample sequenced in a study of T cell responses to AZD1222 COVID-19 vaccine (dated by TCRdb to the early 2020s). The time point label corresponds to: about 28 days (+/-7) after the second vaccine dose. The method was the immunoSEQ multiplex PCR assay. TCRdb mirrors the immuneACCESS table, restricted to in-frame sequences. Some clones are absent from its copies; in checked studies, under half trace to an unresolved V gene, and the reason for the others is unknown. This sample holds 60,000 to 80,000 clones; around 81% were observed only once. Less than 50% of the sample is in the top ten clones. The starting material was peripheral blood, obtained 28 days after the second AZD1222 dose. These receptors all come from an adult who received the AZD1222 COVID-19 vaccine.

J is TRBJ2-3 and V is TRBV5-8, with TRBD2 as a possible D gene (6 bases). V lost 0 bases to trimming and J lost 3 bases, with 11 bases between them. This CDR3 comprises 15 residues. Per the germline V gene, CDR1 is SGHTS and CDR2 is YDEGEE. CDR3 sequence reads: CASSLVPGATDTQYF. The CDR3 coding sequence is TGTGCCAGCAGCTTGGTCCCGGGAGCAACAGATACGCAGTATTTT.

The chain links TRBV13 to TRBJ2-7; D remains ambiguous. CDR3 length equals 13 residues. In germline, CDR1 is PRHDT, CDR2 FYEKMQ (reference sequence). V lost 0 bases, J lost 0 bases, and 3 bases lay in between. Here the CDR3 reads CASSLGHSYEQYF. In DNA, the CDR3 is TGTGCCAGCAGCTTAGGACACTCCTACGAGCAGTACTTC.

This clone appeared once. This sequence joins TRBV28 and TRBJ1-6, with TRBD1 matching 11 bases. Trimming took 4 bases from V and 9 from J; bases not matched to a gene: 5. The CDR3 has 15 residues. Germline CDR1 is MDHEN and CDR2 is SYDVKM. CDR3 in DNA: TGTGCCAGCAGTTCCTCCGGGACAGGGGGTTCACCCCTCCACTTT. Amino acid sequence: CASSSSGTGGSPLHF.

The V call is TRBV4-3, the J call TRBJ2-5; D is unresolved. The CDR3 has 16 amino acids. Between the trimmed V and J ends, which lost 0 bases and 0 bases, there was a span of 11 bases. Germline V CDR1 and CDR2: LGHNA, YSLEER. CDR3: CASSQDRAAYQETQYF. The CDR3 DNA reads TGCGCCAGCAGCCAAGATAGGGCAGCGTACCAAGAGACCCAGTACTTC.

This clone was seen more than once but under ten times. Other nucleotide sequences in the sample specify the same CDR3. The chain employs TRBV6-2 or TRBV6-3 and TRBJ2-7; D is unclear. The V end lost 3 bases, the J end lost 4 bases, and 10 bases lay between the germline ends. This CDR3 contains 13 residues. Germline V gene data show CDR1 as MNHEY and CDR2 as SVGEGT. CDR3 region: CASSYLGGYEQYF. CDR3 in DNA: TGTGCCAGCAGTTATCTCGGTGGTTACGAGCAGTACTTC.

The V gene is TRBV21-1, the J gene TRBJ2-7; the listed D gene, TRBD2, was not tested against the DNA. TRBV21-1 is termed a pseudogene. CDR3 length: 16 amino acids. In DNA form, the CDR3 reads TGTGCCAGCAGCAAGGGACTAGCGGGATCCTCCTACGAGCAGTACTTC. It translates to CASSKGLAGSSYEQYF.